These T cell receptor beta chains were read from a single sample in a study of T cells in narcolepsy. Clones were read by immunoSEQ multiplex PCR, and TCRdb kept only the in-frame ones, dropping some. The table has fewer than 30,000 clones, around 86% seen once; the top ten hold roughly 1.1%. Sequenced sample: CD45RA- memory CD4+ T cells from PBMCs. These receptors all come from a human donor with narcolepsy. The CDR3 runs from the conserved cysteine through the conserved F or W. The order of the fields is clone size, CDR3 length, V gene, J gene, D gene, CDR3 protein, CDR3 DNA. A D gene is named only where the DNA matches it firmly. Expanded clones are given a class, and other clones once, few, many or no size at all.

size: .
length: 15
V: TRBV7-2
J: TRBJ2-1
D: .
CDR3: CASSPGSRSYNEQFF
DNA: TGTGCCAGCAGCCCCGGGTCCCGCTCCTACAATGAGCAGTTCTTC

size: .
length: 17
V: TRBV7-8
J: TRBJ1-5
D: TRBD1
CDR3: CASSRHLGQGTNQPQHF
DNA: TGTGCCAGCAGCCGCCACCTCGGACAGGGGACAAATCAGCCCCAGCATTTT

size: .
length: 13
V: TRBV6-1
J: TRBJ1-2
D: .
CDR3: CASSGTANYGYTF
DNA: TGTGCCAGCAGTGGGACAGCTAACTATGGCTACACCTTC

size: .
length: 14
V: TRBV28
J: TRBJ1-2
D: .
CDR3: CASLEGSSGYGYTF
DNA: TGTGCCAGCTTGGAAGGCTCTTCAGGGTATGGCTACACCTTC

size: .
length: 13
V: TRBV5-6
J: TRBJ2-1
D: .
CDR3: CASSLGRGLGQFF
DNA: TGTGCCAGCAGCTTGGGACGGGGCCTTGGGCAGTTCTTC

size: .
length: 16
V: TRBV5-1
J: TRBJ2-3
D: .
CDR3: CASSLALGAGTDTQYF
DNA: TGCGCCAGCAGCTTGGCCCTGGGGGCCGGCACAGATACGCAGTATTTT

size: .
length: 16
V: TRBV10-2
J: TRBJ2-3
D: .
CDR3: CASSDPLFGSTDTQYF
DNA: TGCGCCAGCAGTGACCCTCTCTTCGGGAGCACAGATACGCAGTATTTT

size: .
length: 13
V: TRBV10-3
J: TRBJ1-2
D: .
CDR3: CAISDGQNYGYTF
DNA: TGTGCCATCAGTGACGGGCAGAACTATGGCTACACCTTC

size: few
length: 15
V: TRBV5-1
J: TRBJ2-2
D: TRBD2
CDR3: CASSRAGGREGELFF
DNA: TGCGCCAGCAGCAGAGCGGGGGGGAGAGAAGGGGAGCTGTTTTTT

size: .
length: 16
V: TRBV14
J: TRBJ2-5
D: TRBD2
CDR3: CAGWLAGGDPMKTQYF
DNA: TGTGCTGGCTGGCTAGCGGGGGGGGATCCAATGAAGACCCAGTACTTC

size: .
length: 16
V: TRBV18
J: TRBJ2-5
D: TRBD1
CDR3: CASSPPGTGGQETQYF
DNA: TGTGCCAGCTCACCACCGGGGACAGGGGGCCAAGAGACCCAGTACTTC

size: .
length: 16
V: TRBV6-8
J: TRBJ2-2
D: TRBD2
CDR3: CASGPGGVAGVGELFF
DNA: TGTGCCAGCGGCCCGGGGGGCGTAGCGGGGGTCGGGGAGCTGTTTTTT

size: .
length: 14
V: TRBV6-1
J: TRBJ2-5
D: .
CDR3: CASSEGGRQETQYF
DNA: TGTGCCAGCAGTGAGGGGGGGCGCCAAGAGACCCAGTACTTC

size: .
length: 15
V: TRBV19
J: TRBJ2-2
D: .
CDR3: CASSIGRANTGELFF
DNA: TGTGCCAGTAGTATTGGACGGGCGAACACCGGGGAGCTGTTTTTT

size: .
length: 11
V: TRBV29-1
J: TRBJ2-1
D: .
CDR3: CSVGGYNEQFF
DNA: TGCAGCGTTGGGGGGTACAATGAGCAGTTCTTC

size: .
length: 14
V: TRBV5-5
J: TRBJ1-4
D: .
CDR3: CASSLGHRNEKLFF
DNA: TGTGCCAGCAGCTTAGGGCACCGAAATGAAAAACTGTTTTTT

size: .
length: 17
V: TRBV15
J: TRBJ2-3
D: .
CDR3: CATSREMAGAVADTQYF
DNA: TGTGCCACCAGCAGAGAGATGGCGGGGGCAGTAGCAGATACGCAGTATTTT